This T cell receptor beta chain was identified in a study of T cell responses to AZD1222 COVID-19 vaccine. Whole-study findings and limits: Two AZD1222 doses significantly raised spike-specific TCR breadth and depth over controls. Most donors were white British, females outnumbered males, and clonal diversity was possibly underestimated. Every sample of the repertoires postdated the peak T cell response. As reported, nearly half of all spike-specific TCRs target variant regions that are unmutated.

Profiled with immunoSEQ multiplex PCR; TCRdb holds only in-frame clones, not every one. The sample carries roughly 180,000 clones, approximately 92% recorded once. Concerning this clone itself: The antigen is unknown.

Germline CDR1 SGHRS, CDR2 YFSETQ. V shed 3 bases and J shed 6 bases, with 12 bases lying between them. CDR3 length equals 13 residues. The rearrangement uses TRBV5-1 and TRBJ1-1, with a possible D match to TRBD1 (6 bases). The sequence was collected from an adult in good health. Sequences were derived from peripheral blood, sampled on day 0 of AZD1222 vaccination. CDR3 residues: CASSSNRVAEAFF. CDR3 bases: TGCGCCAGCAGCTCCAACAGGGTTGCTGAAGCTTTCTTT.